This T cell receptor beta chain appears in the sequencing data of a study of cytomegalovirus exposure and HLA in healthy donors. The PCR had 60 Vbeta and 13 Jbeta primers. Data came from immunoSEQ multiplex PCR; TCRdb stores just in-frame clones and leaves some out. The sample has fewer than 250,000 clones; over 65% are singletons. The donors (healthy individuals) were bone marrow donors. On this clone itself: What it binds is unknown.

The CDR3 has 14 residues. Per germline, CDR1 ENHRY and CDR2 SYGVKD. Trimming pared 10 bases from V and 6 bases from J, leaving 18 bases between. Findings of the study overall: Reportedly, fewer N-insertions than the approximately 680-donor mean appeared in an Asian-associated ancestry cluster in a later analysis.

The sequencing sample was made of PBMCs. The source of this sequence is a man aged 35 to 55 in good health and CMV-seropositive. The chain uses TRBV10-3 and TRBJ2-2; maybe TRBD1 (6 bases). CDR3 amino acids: CATRQGQAAGELFF. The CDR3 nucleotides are TGTGCCACCCGGCAGGGGCAAGCCGCCGGGGAGCTGTTTTTT.